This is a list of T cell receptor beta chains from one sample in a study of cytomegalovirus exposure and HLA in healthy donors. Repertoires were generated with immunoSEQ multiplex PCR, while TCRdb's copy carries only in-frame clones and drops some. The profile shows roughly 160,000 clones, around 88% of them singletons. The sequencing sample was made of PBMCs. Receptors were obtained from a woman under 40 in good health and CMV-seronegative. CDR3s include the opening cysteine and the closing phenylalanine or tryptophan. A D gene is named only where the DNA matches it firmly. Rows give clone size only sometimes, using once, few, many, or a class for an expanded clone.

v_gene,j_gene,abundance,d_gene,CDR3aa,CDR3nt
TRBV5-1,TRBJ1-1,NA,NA,CASSLGTVSTEAFF,TGCGCCAGCAGCTTGGGGACAGTAAGCACTGAAGCTTTCTTT
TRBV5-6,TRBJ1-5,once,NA,CASSFWAAGRGQPQHF,TGTGCCAGCAGCTTCTGGGCGGCTGGGCGGGGTCAGCCCCAGCATTTT
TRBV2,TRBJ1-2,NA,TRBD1,CASTSGTGIGYTF,TGTGCCAGCACCTCCGGGACAGGGATTGGCTACACCTTC
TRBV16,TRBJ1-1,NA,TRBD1,CASSQSGGQGLRAEAFF,TGTGCCAGCAGCCAATCGGGCGGACAGGGCCTGAGGGCTGAAGCTTTCTTT
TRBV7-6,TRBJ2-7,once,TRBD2,CASSTLRGAPYEQYF,TGTGCCAGCAGCACCCTGCGGGGGGCCCCCTACGAGCAGTACTTC
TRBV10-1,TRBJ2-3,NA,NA,CASSDPNTQYF,TGCGCCAGCAGTGACCCAAATACGCAGTATTTT
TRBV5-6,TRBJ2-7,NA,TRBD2,CASSLRFGGGEQYF,TGTGCCAGCAGCCTAAGGTTCGGGGGGGGCGAGCAGTACTTC
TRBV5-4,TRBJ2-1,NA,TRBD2,CASSLVQRDYNEQFF,TGTGCCAGCAGCTTGGTCCAGCGGGATTACAATGAGCAGTTCTTC
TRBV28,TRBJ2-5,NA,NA,CASSSPGSQETQYF,TGTGCCAGCAGTTCACCGGGAAGCCAAGAGACCCAGTACTTC
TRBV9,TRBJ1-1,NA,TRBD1,CASSVAQGGTEAFF,TGTGCCAGCAGCGTAGCTCAGGGGGGCACTGAAGCTTTCTTT
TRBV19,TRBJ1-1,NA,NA,CASSIAPGRTEAFF,TGTGCCAGTAGTATAGCCCCAGGGCGCACTGAAGCTTTCTTT
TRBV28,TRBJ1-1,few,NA,CASSLPGGNTEAFF,TGTGCCAGCAGTTTACCCGGTGGGAACACTGAAGCTTTCTTT
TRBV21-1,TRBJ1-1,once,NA,CASLTGGLGNTEAFF,TGTGCCAGCTTGACAGGGGGCTTAGGGAACACTGAAGCTTTCTTT
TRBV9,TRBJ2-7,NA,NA,CASSQGGSYEQYF,TGTGCCAGCAGCCAAGGAGGGTCCTACGAGCAGTACTTC
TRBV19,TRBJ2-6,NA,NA,CATPLTGSGANVLTF,TGTGCCACCCCCCTTACAGGTTCTGGGGCCAACGTCCTGACTTTC
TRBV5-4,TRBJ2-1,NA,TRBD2,CASSSGLAGGPPNEQFF,TGTGCCAGCAGCTCGGGACTAGCGGGAGGGCCCCCGAATGAGCAGTTCTTC
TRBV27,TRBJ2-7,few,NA,CASSSQGYEQYF,TGTGCCAGCAGTTCCCAGGGCTACGAGCAGTACTTC
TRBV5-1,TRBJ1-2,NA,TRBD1,CASSLGQGSAYGYTF,TGCGCCAGCAGCTTGGGACAGGGTTCGGCCTATGGCTACACCTTC
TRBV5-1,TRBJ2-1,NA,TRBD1,CASSLAGTGAWDEQFF,TGCGCCAGCAGCTTGGCCGGGACAGGGGCCTGGGATGAGCAGTTCTTC
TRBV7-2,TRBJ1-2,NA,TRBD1,CASSYNRDRARGYTF,TGTGCCAGCAGCTATAACCGGGACAGGGCGAGGGGCTACACCTTC
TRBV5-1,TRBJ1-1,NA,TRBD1,CASLRGQGLNLAEAFF,TGCGCCAGTTTGAGGGGACAGGGTTTAAATCTTGCTGAAGCTTTCTTT
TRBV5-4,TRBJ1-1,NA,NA,CASSPRNTEAFF,TGTGCCAGCAGCCCTAGGAACACTGAAGCTTTCTTT